What follows is one TCR beta chain and its context. The source of the sample is a study of preoperative IRX-2 immunotherapy in early breast cancer. Clones were read by immunoSEQ multiplex PCR, and TCRdb kept only the in-frame ones, dropping some. This table has some 35,000 clones, roughly four fifths appearing once. CDR3 length equals 12 residues. With V trimmed by 10 bases and J by 1 base, 3 bases remained unmatched. Germline V gives CDR1 MNHGY, CDR2 SAAAGT. The treatment is: preoperative locoregional IRX-2 cytokine immunotherapy. Patients received preoperative, locoregional IRX-2 cytokine immunotherapy in a phase Ib study.

The V call is TRBV6-8, the J call TRBJ2-5; 7 bases match TRBD1. This receptor was identified in a human donor with breast cancer. The starting material was lymph node tissue, obtained after IRX-2 immunotherapy. CDR3 protein: CATGDSQETQYF. The CDR3 DNA reads TGTGCCACCGGGGACAGCCAAGAGACCCAGTACTTC.